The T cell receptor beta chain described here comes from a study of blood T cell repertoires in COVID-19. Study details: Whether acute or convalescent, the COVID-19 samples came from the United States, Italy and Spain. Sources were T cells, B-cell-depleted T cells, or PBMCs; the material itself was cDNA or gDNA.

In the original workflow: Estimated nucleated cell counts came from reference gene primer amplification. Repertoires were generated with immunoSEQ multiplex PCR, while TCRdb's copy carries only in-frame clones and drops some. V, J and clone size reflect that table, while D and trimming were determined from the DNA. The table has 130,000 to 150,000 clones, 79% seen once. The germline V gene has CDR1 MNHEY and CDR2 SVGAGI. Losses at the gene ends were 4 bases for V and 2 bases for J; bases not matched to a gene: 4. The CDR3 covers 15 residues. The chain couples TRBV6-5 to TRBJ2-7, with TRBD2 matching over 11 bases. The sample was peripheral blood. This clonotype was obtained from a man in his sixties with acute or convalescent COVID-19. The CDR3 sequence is CASSSLAGGPYEQYF. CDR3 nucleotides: TGTGCCAGCAGTTCCTTAGCGGGAGGGCCCTACGAGCAGTACTTC.